This is a list of T cell receptor beta chains from one sample in a study of T-cell reconstitution after alpha-beta-depleted transplantation in children. TCRdb reprocessed the PCR reads with MiXCR, giving one entry per CDR3 protein. The table records fewer than 550,000 distinct CDR3 sequences, over 9.5% of them present only once. The starting material was PBMCs, mostly from graft donor cells, obtained 180 days after TCRalphabeta/CD19-depleted stem cell transplant. The receptor set was obtained from a female patient aged 2 to 10 who had a stem cell transplant for aplastic anemia, so the T cells may come from the graft donor. Each CDR3 is given with its conserved first and last residue. A D gene is named only where the DNA matches it firmly.

>TRBJ2-3|TRBV3-1|TRBD2
CASGLAGVTSTDTQYF
>TRBJ2-3|TRBV5-1|TRBD2
CASSSIAGGGTDTQYF
>TRBJ2-3|TRBV6-5|.
CASSLRGAVAADTQYF
>TRBJ2-3|TRBV18|TRBD1
CATGRTGYDTQYF
>TRBJ2-3|TRBV29-1|.
CSVEARTRTDTQYF
>TRBJ2-3|TRBV7-2|.
CASRSHGRINTDTQYF
>TRBJ2-3|TRBV30|.
CAWSLLPYTDTQYF
>TRBJ2-1|TRBV28|.
CASTREELSYNEQFF
>TRBJ2-4|TRBV10-2|.
CASSESAGILPRAKNIQYF
>TRBJ2-1|TRBV20-1|TRBD2
CSAAGSSGRPWGEQFF
>TRBJ2-2|TRBV9|TRBD2
CASSVYPSGGYTGELFF
>TRBJ1-6|TRBV5-1|.
CASSWRGGVSRTLHF
>TRBJ1-1|TRBV6-1|TRBD1
CASSKRQGQANTEAFF
>TRBJ1-2|TRBV7-2|.
CASSPPGSHGYTF
>TRBJ1-2|TRBV19|TRBD1
CATRDRGLYGYTF
>TRBJ1-2|TRBV28|.
CASSSNRDGNYGYTF
>TRBJ2-1|TRBV7-9|TRBD2
CASSKLAGEFSNEQFF
>TRBJ2-4|TRBV29-1|.
CSVLGGARFPENIQYF
>TRBJ2-7|TRBV6-2/TRBV6-3|.
CAGDLFYEQYF
>TRBJ2-5|TRBV5-5|.
CASSLHRATQYF